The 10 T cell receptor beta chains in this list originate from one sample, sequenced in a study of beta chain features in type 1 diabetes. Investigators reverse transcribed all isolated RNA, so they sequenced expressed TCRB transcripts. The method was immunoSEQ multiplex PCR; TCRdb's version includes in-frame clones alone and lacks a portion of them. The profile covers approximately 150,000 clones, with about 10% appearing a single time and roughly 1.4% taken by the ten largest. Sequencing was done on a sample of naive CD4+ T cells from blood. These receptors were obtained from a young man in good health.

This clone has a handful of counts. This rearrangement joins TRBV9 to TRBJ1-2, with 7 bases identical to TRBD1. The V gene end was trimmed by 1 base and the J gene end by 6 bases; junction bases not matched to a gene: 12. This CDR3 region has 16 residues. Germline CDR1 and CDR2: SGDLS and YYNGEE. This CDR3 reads CASSVRNPTGENGYTF. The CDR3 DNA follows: TGTGCCAGCAGCGTACGTAACCCAACAGGGGAGAATGGCTACACCTTC. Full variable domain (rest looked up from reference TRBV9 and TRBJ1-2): DSGVTQTPKHLITATGQRVTLRCSPRSGDLSVYWYQQSLDQGLQFLIQYYNGEERAKGNILERFSAQQFPDLHSELNLSSLELGDSALYFCASSVRNPTGENGYTFGSGTRLTVV.

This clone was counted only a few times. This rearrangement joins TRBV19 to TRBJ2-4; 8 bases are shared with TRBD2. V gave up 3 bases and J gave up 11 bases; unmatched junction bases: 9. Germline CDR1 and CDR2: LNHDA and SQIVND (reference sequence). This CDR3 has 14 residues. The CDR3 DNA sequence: TGTGCCAGTAGTATTCAGGCTAGCGGGCCCTTTCAGTACTTC. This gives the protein CASSIQASGPFQYF.

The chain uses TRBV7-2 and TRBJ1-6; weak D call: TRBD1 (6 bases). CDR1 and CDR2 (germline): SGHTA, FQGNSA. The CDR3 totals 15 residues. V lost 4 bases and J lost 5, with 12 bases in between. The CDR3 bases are TGTGCCAGCAGCTCTAGACAGGCGAATAATTCACCCCTCCACTTT. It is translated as CASSSRQANNSPLHF.

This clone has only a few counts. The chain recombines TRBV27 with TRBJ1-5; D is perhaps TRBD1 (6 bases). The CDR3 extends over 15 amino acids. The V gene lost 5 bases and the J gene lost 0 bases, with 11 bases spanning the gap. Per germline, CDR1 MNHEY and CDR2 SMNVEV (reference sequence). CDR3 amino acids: CASSGRTDSNQPQHF. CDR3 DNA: TGTGCCAGCAGTGGCCGGACAGATAGCAATCAGCCCCAGCATTTT.

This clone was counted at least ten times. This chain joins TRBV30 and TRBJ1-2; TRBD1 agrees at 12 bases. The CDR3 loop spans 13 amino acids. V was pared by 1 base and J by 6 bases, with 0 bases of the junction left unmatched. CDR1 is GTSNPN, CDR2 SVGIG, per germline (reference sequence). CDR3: CAWSGDRGHGYTF. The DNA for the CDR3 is TGTGCCTGGAGTGGGGACAGGGGGCATGGCTACACCTTC.

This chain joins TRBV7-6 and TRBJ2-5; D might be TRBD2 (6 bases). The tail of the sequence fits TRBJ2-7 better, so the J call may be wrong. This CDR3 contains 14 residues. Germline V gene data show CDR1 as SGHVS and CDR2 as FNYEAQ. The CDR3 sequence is CASSLVEGAYEQYF. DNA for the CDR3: TGTGCCAGCAGCTTAGTGGAGGGAGCCTACGAGCAGTACTTC.

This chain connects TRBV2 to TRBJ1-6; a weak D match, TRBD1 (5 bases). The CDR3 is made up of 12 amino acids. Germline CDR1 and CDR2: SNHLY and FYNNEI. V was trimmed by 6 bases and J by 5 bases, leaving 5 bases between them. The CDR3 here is CASRQDNSPLHF. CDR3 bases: TGTGCCAGCAGACAGGATAATTCACCCCTCCACTTT.

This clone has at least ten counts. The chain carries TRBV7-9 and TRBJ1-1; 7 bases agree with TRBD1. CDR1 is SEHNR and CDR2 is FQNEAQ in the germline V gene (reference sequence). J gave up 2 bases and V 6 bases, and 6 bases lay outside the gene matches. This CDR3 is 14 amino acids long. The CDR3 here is CASRTGTVNTEAFF. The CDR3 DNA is TGTGCCAGCAGAACCGGGACAGTCAACACTGAAGCTTTCTTT. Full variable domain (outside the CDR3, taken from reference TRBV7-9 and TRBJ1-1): DTGVSQNPRHKITKRGQNVTFRCDPISEHNRLYWYRQTLGQGPEFLTYFQNEAQLEKSRLLSDRFSAERPKGSFSTLEIQRTEQGDSAMYLCASRTGTVNTEAFFGQGTRLTVV.

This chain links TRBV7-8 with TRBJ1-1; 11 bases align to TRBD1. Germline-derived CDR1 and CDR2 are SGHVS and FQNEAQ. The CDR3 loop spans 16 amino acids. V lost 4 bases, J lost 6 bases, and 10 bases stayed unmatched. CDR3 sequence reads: CASSSPHGQGASEAFF. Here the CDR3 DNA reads TGTGCCAGCAGCTCCCCCCACGGACAGGGGGCTTCTGAAGCTTTCTTT. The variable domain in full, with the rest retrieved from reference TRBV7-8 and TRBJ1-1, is GAGVSQSPRYKVAKRGQDVALRCDPISGHVSLFWYQQALGQGPEFLTYFQNEAQLDKSGLPSDRFFAERPEGSVSTLKIQRTQQEDSAVYLCASSSPHGQGASEAFFGQGTRLTVV.

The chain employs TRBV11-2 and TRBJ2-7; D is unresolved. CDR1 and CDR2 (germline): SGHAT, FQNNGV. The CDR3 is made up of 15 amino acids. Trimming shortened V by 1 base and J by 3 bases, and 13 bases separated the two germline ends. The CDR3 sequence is CASSLAGGSHYEQYF. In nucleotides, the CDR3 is TGTGCCAGCAGCTTAGCCGGCGGCAGCCACTACGAGCAGTACTTC.